These 11 T cell receptor beta chains came from one sample sequenced in a study of blood T cell repertoires in COVID-19. Data came from immunoSEQ multiplex PCR; TCRdb stores just in-frame clones and leaves some out. In the table there are 150,000 to 200,000 clones, over 75% of which are singletons. The sequencing sample was made of PBMCs or T cells enriched from blood (not recorded which). The origin of the receptors is a woman aged 18-29 years who had recovered from COVID-19.

The chain employs TRBV6-2 or TRBV6-3 and TRBJ2-7; 11 positions match TRBD1. The CDR3 sequence is 15 residues long. After removal of 4 bases from V and 3 bases from J, the junction contained 5 bases not matched to a gene. The germline V gene has CDR1 MNHEY and CDR2 SVGEGT. The CDR3 bases are TGTGCCAGCAGTTTCGGACAGGGGGCTTTCTACGAGCAGTACTTC. This translates into CASSFGQGAFYEQYF.

J is TRBJ2-1 and V is TRBV5-4; 9 positions match TRBD2. CDR3 length: 14 residues. Germline assignment: CDR1 SGHNT and CDR2 YYREEE (reference sequence). After removal of 6 bases from V and 6 bases from J, the junction contained 7 bases not matched to a gene. CDR3 sequence (DNA): TGTGCCAGCATTGGAGCGGGAGGCCTCAATGAGCAGTTCTTC. Protein: CASIGAGGLNEQFF.

The V and J genes are TRBV7-8 and TRBJ2-1; 9 bases match TRBD2. J was trimmed by 9 bases and V by 1 base; bases with no gene match: 7. Looked up from germline, CDR1 is SGHVS and CDR2 is FQNEAQ. The CDR3 extends over 15 amino acids. The CDR3 sequence: CASSLVVAGVGEQFF. DNA for the CDR3: TGTGCCAGCAGCTTAGTCGTAGCGGGAGTTGGTGAGCAGTTCTTC.

J is TRBJ1-1 and V is TRBV7-8; D gene ambiguous. Per germline, CDR1 SGHVS and CDR2 FQNEAQ. The CDR3 consists of 12 residues. Trimming shortened V by 5 bases and J by 4 bases, and 8 bases separated the two germline ends. The CDR3 region is CASSQPGTEAFF. DNA for the CDR3: TGTGCCAGCAGCCAACCAGGCACTGAAGCTTTCTTT.

The rearrangement joins TRBV6-5 to TRBJ2-5; TRBD2 matches at 8 bases. After removal of 5 bases from V and 1 base from J, the junction contained 6 bases not matched to a gene. The germline CDR1 and CDR2 sequences are MNHEY and SVGAGI. CDR3 length equals 15 residues. The CDR3 DNA reads as TGTGCCAGCAGTCCCTTGGGGACTAGCCAAGAGACCCAGTACTTC. Translated: CASSPLGTSQETQYF.

In its sample, this clone was seen a few times. The identical CDR3 is also encoded by other nucleotide sequences in the sample. CDR3 nucleotide sequence: TGTGCCAGCGTGGGGGGCTACGAGCAGTACTTC. It is translated as CASVGGYEQYF. The chain recombines TRBV7-9 with TRBJ2-7; weak D call: TRBD2 (6 bases). Germline V gene data show CDR1 as SEHNR and CDR2 as FQNEAQ (reference sequence). Trimming shortened V by 8 bases and J by 3 bases, and 8 bases separated the two germline ends. CDR3 length equals 11 residues.

This chain uses TRBV11-2 with TRBJ1-2; TRBD1 aligns across 7 bases. CDR3 length equals 15 residues. Trimming at V came to 5 bases and at J to 6 bases, leaving 12 bases not matched to a gene. CDR1 and CDR2 (germline): SGHAT, FQNNGV. CDR3 region: CASSLTYGTVHGYTF. The CDR3 DNA reads as TGTGCCAGCAGCCTCACCTATGGGACAGTTCATGGCTACACCTTC.

This chain links TRBV3-1 (or the pseudogene TRBV3-2) with TRBJ1-1; TRBD1 matches at 7 bases. Germline assignment: CDR1 LGHDT and CDR2 YNNKEL (reference sequence). This CDR3 has 14 residues. V shed 3 bases, J shed 3 bases, and the junction held 4 bases outside the gene matches. For the CDR3, the DNA is TGTGCCAGCAGCCAGAGGGGGCTGGACACTGAAGCTTTCTTT. It yields the protein CASSQRGLDTEAFF.

The V and J genes are TRBV10-3 and TRBJ2-7, with 10 positions matching TRBD2. This CDR3 contains 15 residues. J was trimmed by 4 bases and V by 6 bases; bases with no gene match: 9. Germline-derived CDR1 and CDR2 are ENHRY and SYGVKD. The CDR3 region is CAIRSGLAAHYEQYF. The CDR3 bases are TGTGCCATCAGATCCGGACTAGCGGCCCATTACGAGCAGTACTTC.

As DNA, the CDR3 is TGTGCCAGCAGCCCGGGGGGGGTACCGGAGCAGTACTTC. Amino acids: CASSPGGVPEQYF. This chain connects TRBV3-1 (or the pseudogene TRBV3-2) to TRBJ2-7; 8 bases line up with TRBD2. V lost 4 bases and J lost 7; bases outside the gene matches: 6. CDR3 length: 13 amino acids. CDR1 is LGHDT and CDR2 is YNNKEL in the germline V gene (reference sequence).

This chain links TRBV3-1 (or the pseudogene TRBV3-2) with TRBJ2-7; possibly TRBD1 for D (5 bases). Trimming left V 1 base short and J 5 bases short, with 12 bases between. CDR1 is LGHDT and CDR2 is YNNKEL in the germline V gene (reference sequence). The CDR3 length is 14 residues. CDR3 DNA sequence: TGTGCCAGCAGCCAAGTAGGTAGGGGCAACGAGCAGTACTTC. It is translated as CASSQVGRGNEQYF.